The clone carrying this T cell receptor beta chain was recorded many times. The antigen is unknown. These data originate in a study of T cells after yellow fever vaccination. Study context: Preparation of fractions with low cell numbers was performed using SMART-Seq v4 Ultra Low Input.

Study findings and constraints: Reappearance after the booster was observed for most primary-vaccination clones (more than 95% CD4, around 90% CD8). A small share of clonotypes appeared in both CD4 and CD8 compartments.

For TCR, cDNA came from 5'RACE template switching, which added a universal primer site and UMIs. TCRdb re-derived calls from the 5' RACE reads in MiXCR, one entry per CDR3 protein. In the table there are 110,000 to 150,000 distinct CDR3 sequences, approximately 6.6% of which are singletons. The sequence came from a man aged 30 to 45 who received the YFV17D yellow fever vaccine. The starting material was CD4+ T cells sorted from PBMCs, obtained 10 days after the yellow fever booster vaccination.

CDR3 nucleotides: TGTGCCAGCAGCCTCCGCCGTTTCGAGCAGTACTTC. It is translated as CASSLRRFEQYF. V usage is TRBV7-2 and J usage is TRBJ2-7, with D unresolved. The length of the CDR3 is 12 residues. Germline CDR1 reads SGHTA; CDR2 reads FQGNSA. V was pared by 5 bases and J by 6 bases, with 11 bases between.